A selection of T cell receptor beta chains follows, all from one sample in a study of cytomegalovirus exposure and HLA in healthy donors. Method: immunoSEQ multiplex PCR; TCRdb's copy keeps in-frame clones and lacks some. The repertoire table contains about 200,000 clones. The sequenced sample consisted of PBMCs. These receptor sequences come from a man aged 30 to 39 in good health and CMV-seronegative. Each CDR3 is given with its conserved first and last residue. The order of the fields is CDR3 protein, CDR3 DNA, V gene, J gene, D gene. A D gene is named only where the DNA matches it firmly.

CDR3 protein: CASSRSPEAGANVLTF; CDR3 DNA: TGTGCCAGTAGTAGAAGCCCCGAGGCCGGGGCCAACGTCCTGACTTTC; V gene: TRBV19; J gene: TRBJ2-6; D gene: -
CDR3 protein: CASSPGGLAKNIQYF; CDR3 DNA: TGTGCCAGCAGCCCCGGGGGACTAGCCAAAAACATTCAGTACTTC; V gene: TRBV6-1; J gene: TRBJ2-4; D gene: -
CDR3 protein: CASVPGLAGGGEQFF; CDR3 DNA: TGCGCCAGCGTCCCGGGACTAGCGGGAGGCGGTGAGCAGTTCTTC; V gene: TRBV5-1; J gene: TRBJ2-1; D gene: TRBD2
CDR3 protein: CASTSGSYEQYF; CDR3 DNA: TGTGCCAGCACCAGCGGCTCCTACGAGCAGTACTTC; V gene: TRBV6-6; J gene: TRBJ2-7; D gene: -
CDR3 protein: CASSSLRTGIGAWGSYEQYF; CDR3 DNA: TGTGCCAGCAGTTCCCTACGGACAGGAATCGGAGCTTGGGGCTCCTACGAGCAGTACTTC; V gene: TRBV27; J gene: TRBJ2-7; D gene: TRBD1
CDR3 protein: CASSQDRVTMNTEAFF; CDR3 DNA: TGCGCCAGCAGCCAGGACAGGGTAACCATGAACACTGAAGCTTTCTTT; V gene: TRBV5-1; J gene: TRBJ1-1; D gene: TRBD1
CDR3 protein: CASSFSSSGNTEAFF; CDR3 DNA: TGTGCCAGCAGCTTCTCATCGTCCGGGAACACTGAAGCTTTCTTT; V gene: TRBV5-4; J gene: TRBJ1-1; D gene: -
CDR3 protein: CASRLSRGGNTIYF; CDR3 DNA: TGTGCCAGCAGACTCTCCCGCGGAGGAAACACCATATATTTT; V gene: TRBV6-5; J gene: TRBJ1-3; D gene: -
CDR3 protein: CASTGFTPNTEAFF; CDR3 DNA: TGTGCCAGCACAGGCTTTACCCCCAACACTGAAGCTTTCTTT; V gene: TRBV6-1; J gene: TRBJ1-1; D gene: -
CDR3 protein: CASSFDRDSGNTIYF; CDR3 DNA: TGTGCCAGCAGTTTCGACAGAGACTCCGGAAACACCATATATTTT; V gene: TRBV6-1; J gene: TRBJ1-3; D gene: -
CDR3 protein: CASSSIGVNTGELFF; CDR3 DNA: TGTGCCAGCAGTTCTATAGGGGTAAACACCGGGGAGCTGTTTTTT; V gene: TRBV27; J gene: TRBJ2-2; D gene: -
CDR3 protein: CASSSGTNNNEQYF; CDR3 DNA: TGCGCCAGCAGTTCAGGTACCAATAATAACGAGCAGTACTTC; V gene: TRBV5-1; J gene: TRBJ2-7; D gene: -
CDR3 protein: CAIEGIAGGRLNEQFF; CDR3 DNA: TGTGCCATCGAAGGGATAGCGGGGGGCCGCCTCAATGAGCAGTTCTTC; V gene: TRBV7-2; J gene: TRBJ2-1; D gene: TRBD2
CDR3 protein: CASSLGQGARINEKLFF; CDR3 DNA: TGTGCCAGCAGCTTGGGGCAGGGGGCGCGAATTAATGAAAAACTGTTTTTT; V gene: TRBV13; J gene: TRBJ1-4; D gene: TRBD1
CDR3 protein: CASGRLTDTQYF; CDR3 DNA: TGTGCCAGCGGTAGACTCACAGATACGCAGTATTTT; V gene: TRBV6-5; J gene: TRBJ2-3; D gene: -
CDR3 protein: CASRLVAGGPDTQYF; CDR3 DNA: TGTGCCAGCAGACTGGTGGCGGGAGGGCCGGATACGCAGTATTTT; V gene: TRBV5-4; J gene: TRBJ2-3; D gene: TRBD2
CDR3 protein: CASSFWDIRWADTQYF; CDR3 DNA: TGTGCCAGTAGTTTTTGGGACATAAGATGGGCTGATACGCAGTATTTT; V gene: TRBV19; J gene: TRBJ2-3; D gene: -
CDR3 protein: CASSSRRGADTQYF; CDR3 DNA: TGTGCCAGCAGCTCTCGTCGGGGGGCAGATACGCAGTATTTT; V gene: TRBV7-2; J gene: TRBJ2-3; D gene: TRBD2
CDR3 protein: CASSLVDSYNEQFF; CDR3 DNA: TGTGCCAGCAGCTTAGTCGACAGCTACAATGAGCAGTTCTTC; V gene: TRBV7-2; J gene: TRBJ2-1; D gene: -
CDR3 protein: CASSYSSPPHEQYF; CDR3 DNA: TGTGCCAGCAGTTACTCGAGTCCCCCGCACGAGCAGTACTTC; V gene: TRBV6-5; J gene: TRBJ2-7; D gene: -
CDR3 protein: CATNEVLEETQYF; CDR3 DNA: TGTGCCACTAATGAGGTACTTGAAGAGACCCAGTACTTC; V gene: TRBV28; J gene: TRBJ2-5; D gene: -
CDR3 protein: CASSSLSGLAETYEQYF; CDR3 DNA: TGTGCCAGCAGCTCGCTCTCGGGACTAGCGGAGACCTACGAGCAGTACTTC; V gene: TRBV11-2; J gene: TRBJ2-7; D gene: TRBD2
CDR3 protein: CASSPVAGRSDTQYF; CDR3 DNA: TGTGCCAGCTCACCAGTGGCGGGGAGGTCAGATACGCAGTATTTT; V gene: TRBV18; J gene: TRBJ2-3; D gene: -
CDR3 protein: CASRDRDPGELFF; CDR3 DNA: TGTGCCAGCAGAGACAGGGACCCCGGGGAGCTGTTTTTT; V gene: TRBV6-5; J gene: TRBJ2-2; D gene: TRBD1
CDR3 protein: CASSGGAGGSYEQYF; CDR3 DNA: TGTGCCAGTAGTGGGGGGGCGGGAGGATCCTACGAGCAGTACTTC; V gene: TRBV19; J gene: TRBJ2-7; D gene: TRBD2
CDR3 protein: CASSIDGQGTQPQHF; CDR3 DNA: TGTGCCAGTAGTATAGATGGACAGGGCACTCAGCCCCAGCATTTT; V gene: TRBV19; J gene: TRBJ1-5; D gene: TRBD1
CDR3 protein: CASSDTGQGWQGYTF; CDR3 DNA: TGTGCCAGCAGTGATACGGGACAGGGTTGGCAGGGCTACACCTTC; V gene: TRBV25-1; J gene: TRBJ1-2; D gene: TRBD1
CDR3 protein: CASRGGLADPYEQYF; CDR3 DNA: TGTGCCAGCAGAGGGGGACTAGCGGACCCCTACGAGCAGTACTTC; V gene: TRBV2; J gene: TRBJ2-7; D gene: TRBD2
CDR3 protein: CASSEEGTLYGYTF; CDR3 DNA: TGTGCCAGTAGTGAGGAGGGAACCCTCTATGGCTACACCTTC; V gene: TRBV19; J gene: TRBJ1-2; D gene: -
CDR3 protein: CASSLVAGAEYNEQFF; CDR3 DNA: TGTGCCAGCAGCTTAGTCGCGGGGGCCGAGTACAATGAGCAGTTCTTC; V gene: TRBV11-2; J gene: TRBJ2-1; D gene: -
CDR3 protein: CAISEPHRGQNTGELFF; CDR3 DNA: TGTGCCATCAGTGAGCCGCACAGGGGGCAAAACACCGGGGAGCTGTTTTTT; V gene: TRBV10-3; J gene: TRBJ2-2; D gene: TRBD1
CDR3 protein: CASSITTGAHTEAFF; CDR3 DNA: TGTGCCAGTAGTATAACGACAGGGGCTCACACTGAAGCTTTCTTT; V gene: TRBV19; J gene: TRBJ1-1; D gene: TRBD1
CDR3 protein: CAISTGQGYNEQFF; CDR3 DNA: TGTGCCATCAGCACGGGACAGGGATACAATGAGCAGTTCTTC; V gene: TRBV10-3; J gene: TRBJ2-1; D gene: TRBD1
CDR3 protein: CASSSIGGGAGNEKLFF; CDR3 DNA: TGTGCCAGCAGTTCAATCGGGGGAGGGGCCGGTAATGAAAAACTGTTTTTT; V gene: TRBV28; J gene: TRBJ1-4; D gene: -
CDR3 protein: CASSSDRGAYEQYF; CDR3 DNA: TGTGCCAGCAGCTCCGACAGGGGAGCCTACGAGCAGTACTTC; V gene: TRBV13; J gene: TRBJ2-7; D gene: TRBD1
CDR3 protein: CSFHRTSGSYQETQYF; CDR3 DNA: TGCAGCTTCCACCGAACTAGCGGGAGTTACCAAGAGACCCAGTACTTC; V gene: TRBV29-1; J gene: TRBJ2-5; D gene: TRBD2
CDR3 protein: CSVEPLGDNTGELFF; CDR3 DNA: TGCAGCGTTGAGCCTTTAGGGGATAACACCGGGGAGCTGTTTTTT; V gene: TRBV29-1; J gene: TRBJ2-2; D gene: -
CDR3 protein: CASRWGPSSYEQYF; CDR3 DNA: TGCGCCAGCAGGTGGGGCCCTAGCTCCTACGAGCAGTACTTC; V gene: TRBV5-1; J gene: TRBJ2-7; D gene: -
CDR3 protein: CASSWTLRGSTNEKLFF; CDR3 DNA: TGTGCCAGCAGTTGGACCCTAAGGGGCTCAACTAATGAAAAACTGTTTTTT; V gene: TRBV27; J gene: TRBJ1-4; D gene: -
CDR3 protein: CASSQVVGGDETQYF; CDR3 DNA: TGCGCCAGCAGCCAAGTAGTAGGGGGCGATGAGACCCAGTACTTC; V gene: TRBV4-1; J gene: TRBJ2-5; D gene: TRBD1
CDR3 protein: CAISKGTGDAGELFF; CDR3 DNA: TGTGCCATCAGTAAAGGGACAGGGGATGCCGGGGAGCTGTTTTTT; V gene: TRBV10-3; J gene: TRBJ2-2; D gene: TRBD1
CDR3 protein: CASSLGAGGGLSGNTIYF; CDR3 DNA: TGTGCCAGCAGCTTAGGGGCAGGGGGCGGCCTCTCTGGAAACACCATATATTTT; V gene: TRBV7-9; J gene: TRBJ1-3; D gene: TRBD1
CDR3 protein: CAKRTEGGELFF; CDR3 DNA: TGTGCCAAACGGACAGAAGGCGGGGAGCTGTTTTTT; V gene: TRBV10-3; J gene: TRBJ2-2; D gene: -
CDR3 protein: CASSQDPGSYNSPLHF; CDR3 DNA: TGCGCCAGCAGCCAAGATCCCGGTAGCTATAATTCACCCCTCCACTTT; V gene: TRBV4-1; J gene: TRBJ1-6; D gene: -
CDR3 protein: CATSRPTKSSYNEQFF; CDR3 DNA: TGTGCCACCAGCAGACCAACTAAGAGCTCCTACAATGAGCAGTTCTTC; V gene: TRBV15; J gene: TRBJ2-1; D gene: -
CDR3 protein: CATSRNSPLHF; CDR3 DNA: TGTGCCACCAGCCGTAATTCACCCCTCCACTTT; V gene: TRBV15; J gene: TRBJ1-6; D gene: -
CDR3 protein: CASSTSPPPGDEQFF; CDR3 DNA: TGTGCCAGCAGCACAAGCCCCCCCCCGGGGGATGAGCAGTTCTTC; V gene: TRBV11-2; J gene: TRBJ2-1; D gene: -
CDR3 protein: CASRTGNYGYTF; CDR3 DNA: TGTGCCAGCAGGACAGGGAACTATGGCTACACCTTC; V gene: TRBV6-5; J gene: TRBJ1-2; D gene: TRBD1
CDR3 protein: CASTKGLSTDTQYF; CDR3 DNA: TGTGCCAGCACCAAGGGGCTCAGCACAGATACGCAGTATTTT; V gene: TRBV7-2; J gene: TRBJ2-3; D gene: -
CDR3 protein: CASSLDRQTEAFF; CDR3 DNA: TGTGCCAGCAGCTTAGATCGACAAACTGAAGCTTTCTTT; V gene: TRBV11-2; J gene: TRBJ1-1; D gene: -
CDR3 protein: CACFSDGTTNYGYTF; CDR3 DNA: TGTGCCTGTTTTTCCGACGGAACTACTAACTATGGCTACACCTTC; V gene: TRBV30; J gene: TRBJ1-2; D gene: -
CDR3 protein: CASSSGAGHETQYF; CDR3 DNA: TGTGCCAGCAGCTCCGGTGCAGGGCATGAGACCCAGTACTTC; V gene: TRBV7-7; J gene: TRBJ2-5; D gene: -
CDR3 protein: CATSRDRVNTEAFF; CDR3 DNA: TGTGCCACCAGCAGAGATCGAGTGAACACTGAAGCTTTCTTT; V gene: TRBV15; J gene: TRBJ1-1; D gene: -
CDR3 protein: CASSLGQLGGLLAEAFF; CDR3 DNA: TGCGCCAGCAGCTTGGGACAGCTCGGGGGTCTTCTCGCTGAAGCTTTCTTT; V gene: TRBV5-1; J gene: TRBJ1-1; D gene: -
CDR3 protein: CASSLGTDYSNQPQHF; CDR3 DNA: TGTGCCAGCAGCCTGGGGACAGATTATAGCAATCAGCCCCAGCATTTT; V gene: TRBV9; J gene: TRBJ1-5; D gene: TRBD1
CDR3 protein: CASSQDRWRGNTIYF; CDR3 DNA: TGTGCCAGCAGCCAAGACAGGTGGAGGGGAAACACCATATATTTT; V gene: TRBV2; J gene: TRBJ1-3; D gene: -